The sequence of this T cell receptor (beta chain) was determined in a study of identical twins. Study-wide results and caveats: There were fewer insertions in abundant cord blood beta clonotypes, but memory repertoires showed no such pattern.

This clonotype was detected a few times. Its specificity is unknown. The V and J ends lost 3 bases and 2 bases respectively, with 8 bases between them. The CDR3 sequence is 12 residues long. CDR1 and CDR2 from the germline V gene are DFQATT and SNEGSKA (reference sequence). A universal primer site was created by template switching, with the cDNA bearing unique molecular identifiers. TCRdb redid the calling of the 5' RACE reads with MiXCR, one entry per CDR3 protein. Of 1.5 million to 2 million distinct CDR3 sequences listed, about 32% were seen once; the top ten hold roughly 0.3%. Input material: cord blood. The clonotype comes from a newborn girl in good health. This chain links TRBV20-1 with TRBJ2-7; D not resolved. CDR3 in DNA: TGCAGTGCTAGCCACCAAACCTACGAGCAGTACTTC. Translating gives CSASHQTYEQYF.